A single sample is the source of the 14 T cell receptor beta chains below, sequenced in a study of blood T cell repertoires in COVID-19. Clones were sequenced by immunoSEQ multiplex PCR, and TCRdb holds only the in-frame ones, with some missing. The data contain roughly 250,000 clones, more than 80% of them seen just once; the ten biggest clones take up roughly 3.6%. Sequencing input: peripheral blood. The receptors originated from a woman aged 40 to 50 with acute or convalescent COVID-19.

This chain joins TRBV5-4 and TRBJ2-1; no clear D. Germline CDR1 SGHNT, CDR2 YYREEE (reference sequence). The CDR3 has 13 residues. V gave up 4 bases and J gave up 5 bases, with 10 bases separating them. The CDR3 coding sequence is TGTGCCAGCAGCCCGATACATGACAATGAGCAGTTCTTC. It yields the protein CASSPIHDNEQFF.

V usage is TRBV7-9 and J usage is TRBJ2-3; D call uncertain. V was clipped by 1 base and J by 0 bases, with 14 bases between them. CDR1 is SEHNR and CDR2 is FQNEAQ in the germline V gene (reference sequence). CDR3 length equals 17 residues. CDR3 in amino acids: CASSLERRLLSTDTQYF. CDR3 DNA sequence: TGTGCCAGCAGCTTAGAACGGCGGCTACTAAGCACAGATACGCAGTATTTT.

This clone was counted a few times. The chain links TRBV2 to TRBJ1-5; D may be TRBD1 (5 bases). The CDR3 spans 16 residues. Germline V gene data show CDR1 as SNHLY and CDR2 as FYNNEI. V was clipped by 3 bases and J by 2 bases, with 14 bases between them. The DNA of the CDR3 is TGTGCCAGCAGTGACCCCCCGCAGGGTCGCAATCAGCCCCAGCATTTT. Amino acid sequence: CASSDPPQGRNQPQHF.

The chain couples TRBV10-2 to TRBJ1-1; D is uncertain. Germline V gene lookup returns CDR1 WSHSY and CDR2 SAAADI. V lost 3 bases to trimming and J lost 0 bases, with 17 bases between them. The length of the CDR3 is 17 residues. CDR3 in amino acids: CASSDPRGIGMNTEAFF. CDR3 DNA sequence: TGCGCCAGCAGTGACCCCCGGGGAATTGGGATGAACACTGAAGCTTTCTTT.

On this clone: Other DNA sequences within the sample encode an identical CDR3. This sequence joins TRBV3-1 (or the pseudogene TRBV3-2) and TRBJ2-5; TRBD2 is a possible D gene (6 bases). V was shortened by 4 bases and J by 2 bases, with 8 bases between the two germline ends. This CDR3 comprises 13 residues. Germline CDR1 is LGHDT and CDR2 is YNNKEL (reference sequence). The CDR3 sequence: CASSLRGQETQYF. CDR3 DNA: TGTGCCAGCAGCCTCCGGGGGCAAGAGACCCAGTACTTC.

Only a few counts were recorded for this clone. V gene TRBV13 combines with J gene TRBJ1-1, with a weak D call TRBD1 (6 bases). The length of the CDR3 is 15 residues. With 1 base removed from V and 5 bases from J, the gap between germline ends came to 14 bases. Looked up from germline, CDR1 is PRHDT and CDR2 is FYEKMQ (reference sequence). The CDR3 DNA is TGTGCCAGCAGCTTAGTAGCGGGGGCGCTGACTGAAGCTTTCTTT. This encodes CASSLVAGALTEAFF.

The chain has TRBV19 and TRBJ2-3; the D gene is possibly TRBD2 (5 bases). The V gene's germline CDR1 is LNHDA and CDR2 SQIVND (reference sequence). The germline V and J ends were trimmed by 2 bases and 0 bases, with 9 bases remaining between them. CDR3 size: 15 residues. DNA for the CDR3: TGTGCCAGTAGTATACAAAGGACTAGCACAGATACGCAGTATTTT. Its protein is CASSIQRTSTDTQYF.

As DNA, the CDR3 is TGTGCCAGCAGCAAGACGACATCATCATACTCTGGAAACACCATATATTTT. Translated, it gives CASSKTTSSYSGNTIYF. The chain carries TRBV13 and TRBJ1-3; D is undetermined. The ends were cut back, 5 bases at V and 0 bases at J, with 17 bases in the middle. The CDR3 spans 17 residues. Per germline, CDR1 PRHDT and CDR2 FYEKMQ (reference sequence).

V gene TRBV27 combines with J gene TRBJ2-3; a possible D gene is TRBD2 (6 bases). V lost 1 base, J lost 2 bases, and 13 bases lay in between. The CDR3 is made up of 16 amino acids. Germline CDR1 MNHEY, CDR2 SMNVEV (reference sequence). CDR3 sequence reads: CASSLFGRRITDTQYF. Written as DNA, the CDR3 is TGTGCCAGCAGTTTATTCGGGAGACGCATCACAGATACGCAGTATTTT.

The J gene is TRBJ1-6, the V gene TRBV5-1, with D unresolved. This CDR3 spans 15 amino acids. The germline CDR1 and CDR2 sequences are SGHRS and YFSETQ. V lost 4 bases, J lost 5 bases, and 13 bases lay in between. The CDR3 DNA reads TGCGCCAGCAGCGCTAGTGTTGGTGATAATTCACCCCTCCACTTT. Translation: CASSASVGDNSPLHF.

This clone was observed a handful of times. V is TRBV12-3 or TRBV12-4 and J is TRBJ1-5, with D perhaps TRBD1 (5 bases). The CDR3 is 13 residues long. V was clipped by 7 bases and J by 6 bases, with 13 bases between them. As DNA, the CDR3 is TGTGCCAGCATGAAAGGGGCTGTTCAGCCCCAGCATTTT. Encoded protein: CASMKGAVQPQHF.

The rearrangement uses TRBV5-5 and TRBJ1-5, with TRBD1 as a possible D gene (6 bases). CDR1 SGHKS and CDR2 YYEKEE come from the germline V gene (reference sequence). V gave up 4 bases and J gave up 1 base, with 15 bases separating them. CDR3 length: 16 amino acids. CDR3 sequence: CASSLTTGLSNQPQHF. In DNA, the CDR3 is TGTGCCAGCAGCCTGACGACAGGTTTAAGCAATCAGCCCCAGCATTTT.

The chain couples TRBV2 to TRBJ1-2; D unclear. Germline V CDR1 and CDR2: SNHLY, FYNNEI. The CDR3 is 13 amino acids. Between the trimmed V and J ends, which lost 3 bases and 4 bases, there was a span of 9 bases. The DNA of the CDR3 is TGTGCCAGCAGTGAGGAGGGAGCCTATGGCTACACCTTC. Translating it yields CASSEEGAYGYTF.

The chain uses TRBV4-1 and TRBJ1-3, with D hard to call. Trimming pared 1 base from V and 2 bases from J, leaving 9 bases between. Germline assignment: CDR1 MGHRA and CDR2 YSYEKL. This CDR3 is built from 15 residues. The CDR3 spells CASSQVPVAGNTIYF. The CDR3, as DNA: TGCGCCAGCAGCCAAGTCCCTGTCGCTGGAAACACCATATATTTT.